This paragraph reports one TCR beta chain. This record belongs to a study of cytomegalovirus exposure and HLA in healthy donors. In the PCR, 60 Vbeta and 13 Jbeta primers were used. Clones were sequenced by immunoSEQ multiplex PCR, and TCRdb holds only the in-frame ones, with some missing. The sample has approximately 190,000 clones; approximately 78% are singletons. V shed 6 bases, J shed 5 bases, and the junction held 14 bases outside the gene matches. This CDR3 comprises 17 residues. Germline V gives CDR1 MDHEN, CDR2 SYDVKM. The chain combines TRBV28 with TRBJ1-5; the match to TRBD1 covers 9 bases. This clonotype originated in a woman under 30 in good health and CMV-seronegative. Sequencing was performed on PBMCs. CDR3 sequence (DNA): TGTGCCAGCAGCCTCGGACAGGGGATAAGTTCGGATCAGCCCCAGCATTTT. The encoded protein is CASSLGQGISSDQPQHF.